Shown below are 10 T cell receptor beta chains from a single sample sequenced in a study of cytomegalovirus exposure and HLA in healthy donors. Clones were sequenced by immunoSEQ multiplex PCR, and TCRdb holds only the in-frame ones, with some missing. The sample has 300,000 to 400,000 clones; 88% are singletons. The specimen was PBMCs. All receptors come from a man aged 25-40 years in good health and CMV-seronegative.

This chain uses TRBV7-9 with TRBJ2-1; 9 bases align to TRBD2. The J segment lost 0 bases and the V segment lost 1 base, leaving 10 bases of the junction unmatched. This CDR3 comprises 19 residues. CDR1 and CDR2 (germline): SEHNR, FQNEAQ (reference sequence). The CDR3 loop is CASSLGYGAGGSSYNEQFF. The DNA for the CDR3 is TGTGCCAGCAGCTTAGGATATGGCGCGGGGGGGAGCTCCTACAATGAGCAGTTCTTC. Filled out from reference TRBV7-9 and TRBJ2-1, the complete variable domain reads DTGVSQNPRHKITKRGQNVTFRCDPISEHNRLYWYRQTLGQGPEFLTYFQNEAQLEKSRLLSDRFSAERPKGSFSTLEIQRTEQGDSAMYLCASSLGYGAGGSSYNEQFFGPGTRLTVL.

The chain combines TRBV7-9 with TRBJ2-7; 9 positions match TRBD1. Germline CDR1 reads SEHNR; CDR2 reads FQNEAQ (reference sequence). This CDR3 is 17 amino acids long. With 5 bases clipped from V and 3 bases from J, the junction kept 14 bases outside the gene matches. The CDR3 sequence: CASSAGHMGQGDYEQYF. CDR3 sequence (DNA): TGTGCCAGCAGCGCAGGTCATATGGGACAGGGAGACTACGAGCAGTACTTC.

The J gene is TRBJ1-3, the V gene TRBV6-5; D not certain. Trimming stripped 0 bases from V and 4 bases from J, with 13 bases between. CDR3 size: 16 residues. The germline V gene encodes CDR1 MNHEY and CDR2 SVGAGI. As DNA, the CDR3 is TGTGCCAGCAGTTACTCGAGTTGGAGGGCAGGAAACACCATATATTTT. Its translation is CASSYSSWRAGNTIYF.

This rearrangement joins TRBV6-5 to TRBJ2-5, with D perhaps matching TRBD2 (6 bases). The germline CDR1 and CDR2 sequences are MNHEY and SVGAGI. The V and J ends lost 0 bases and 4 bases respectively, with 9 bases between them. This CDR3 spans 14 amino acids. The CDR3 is CASSYSGGAETQYF. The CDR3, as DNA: TGTGCCAGCAGTTACTCCGGAGGGGCAGAGACCCAGTACTTC.

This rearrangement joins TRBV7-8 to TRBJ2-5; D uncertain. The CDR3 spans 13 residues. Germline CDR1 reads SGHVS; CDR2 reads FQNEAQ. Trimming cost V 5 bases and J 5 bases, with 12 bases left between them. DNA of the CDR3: TGTGCCAGCAGCCTTGGGCATTGGGAGACCCAGTACTTC. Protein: CASSLGHWETQYF.

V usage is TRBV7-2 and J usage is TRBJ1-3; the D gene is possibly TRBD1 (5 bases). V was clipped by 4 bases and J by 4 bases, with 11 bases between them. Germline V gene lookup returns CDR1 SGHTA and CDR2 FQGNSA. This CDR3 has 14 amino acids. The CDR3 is CASSSRVSGNTIYF. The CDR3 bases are TGTGCCAGCAGCTCCAGGGTATCAGGAAACACCATATATTTT.

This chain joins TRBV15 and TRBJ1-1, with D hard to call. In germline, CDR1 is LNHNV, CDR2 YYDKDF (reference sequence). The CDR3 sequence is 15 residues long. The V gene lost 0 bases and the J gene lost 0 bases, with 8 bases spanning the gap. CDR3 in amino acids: CATSRDRGMNTEAFF. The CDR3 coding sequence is TGTGCCACCAGCAGAGATCGGGGAATGAACACTGAAGCTTTCTTT. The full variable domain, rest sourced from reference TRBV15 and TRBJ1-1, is DAMVIQNPRYQVTQFGKPVTLSCSQTLNHNVMYWYQQKSSQAPKLLFHYYDKDFNNEADTPDNFQSRRPNTSFCFLDIRSPGLGDTAMYLCATSRDRGMNTEAFFGQGTRLTVV.

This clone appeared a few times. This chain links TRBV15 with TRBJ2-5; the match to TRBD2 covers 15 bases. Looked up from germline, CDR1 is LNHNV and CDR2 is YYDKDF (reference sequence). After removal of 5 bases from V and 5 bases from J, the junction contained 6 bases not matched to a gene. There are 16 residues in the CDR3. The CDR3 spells CATSPGLAGGGETQYF. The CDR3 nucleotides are TGTGCCACCAGCCCGGGACTAGCGGGGGGCGGGGAGACCCAGTACTTC.

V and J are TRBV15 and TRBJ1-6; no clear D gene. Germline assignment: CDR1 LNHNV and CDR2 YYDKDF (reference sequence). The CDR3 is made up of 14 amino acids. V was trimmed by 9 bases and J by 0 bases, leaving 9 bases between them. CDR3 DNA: TGTGCCACGGCATACAGCTCCTATAATTCACCCCTCCACTTT. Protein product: CATAYSSYNSPLHF. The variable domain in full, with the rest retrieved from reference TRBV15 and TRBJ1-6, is DAMVIQNPRYQVTQFGKPVTLSCSQTLNHNVMYWYQQKSSQAPKLLFHYYDKDFNNEADTPDNFQSRRPNTSFCFLDIRSPGLGDTAMYLCATAYSSYNSPLHFGNGTRLTVT.

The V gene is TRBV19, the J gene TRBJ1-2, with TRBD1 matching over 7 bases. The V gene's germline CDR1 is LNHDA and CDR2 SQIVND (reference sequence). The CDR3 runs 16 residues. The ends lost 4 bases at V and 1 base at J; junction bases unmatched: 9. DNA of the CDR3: TGTGCCAGTAGTACCCACGGGACAGATGGTAACTATGGCTACACCTTC. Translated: CASSTHGTDGNYGYTF.